This TCR beta chain was recovered during a study of T cells in Graves' hyperthyroidism and ophthalmopathy. Regarding this clonotype: Its matching antigen is unknown.

Study-level points and caveats: Model predictions of ophthalmopathy came a median around 6.5 months before onset. Most expanded thyroid clonotypes above 0.001 recurred in blood. A model using 13 V-J features told ophthalmopathy apart from stable hyperthyroidism.

Germline V CDR1 and CDR2: LNHNV, YYDKDF (reference sequence). V shed 8 bases and J shed 0 bases, with 16 bases lying between them. This CDR3 region has 15 residues. Diagnosis relied on clinical symptoms, serum thyroxine and TRAb, thyroid ultrasound and orbital computed tomography. TCR beta CDR3 regions were amplified from RNA. A first-round RT-PCR of the TCR CDR3 used the HTBI primer set. TCRdb reprocessed the multiplex PCR reads via MiXCR and lists one record per CDR3 protein. The sample lists 500,000 to 600,000 distinct CDR3 sequences; approximately 48% were seen once. The chain has TRBV15 and TRBJ1-1; D is perhaps TRBD1 (6 bases). The sequence derives from an adult woman with Graves' disease, either hyperthyroidism or ophthalmopathy (not recorded which). Material: peripheral blood or thyroid tissue (not recorded which). This chain's CDR3 is CATHLGGHLNTEAFF. The CDR3 DNA reads TGTGCCACCCACCTTGGGGGGCACCTGAACACTGAAGCTTTCTTT.